These T cell receptor beta chains were read from a single sample in a study of T-cell memory formation after mild COVID-19. TCRdb processed the 5' RACE reads anew with MiXCR; each CDR3 protein has one entry. The sample yields tens of thousands of distinct CDR3 sequences, approximately 15% seen once. What was sequenced was PBMCs or a T cell subset sorted from them (not recorded which). The receptors were sampled from an adult woman who had mild COVID-19 (a few samples of this study predate the infection). Cell type and time point are not known. The CDR3 runs from the conserved cysteine through the conserved F or W. A D gene is named only where the DNA matches it firmly. Expanded clones get a size class; other rows say once, few or many, or leave the size out.

v_gene	abundance	j_gene	d_gene	CDR3nt	CDR3aa
TRBV12-3/TRBV12-4	NA	TRBJ2-1	NA	TGTGCCAGCAGCCCGGGAGTATACGAGCAGTTCTTC	CASSPGVYEQFF
TRBV7-9	many	TRBJ2-3	TRBD2	TGTGCCAGCACGGTAGCGGGAAGGGCAGATACGCAGTATTTT	CASTVAGRADTQYF
TRBV5-4	NA	TRBJ2-2	NA	TGTGCCAGCAGCGAGGGGGAGCGGCAGGGCCAACCTGGCGGGGAGCTGTTTTTT	CASSEGERQGQPGGELFF
TRBV30	NA	TRBJ2-7	NA	TGTGCCTGGAGTGAACTGGACTACGAGCAGTACTTC	CAWSELDYEQYF
TRBV7-9	few	TRBJ2-3	NA	TGTGCCAGCAGTTCGGGATCGGGCACAGATACGCAGTATTTT	CASSSGSGTDTQYF
TRBV7-9	few	TRBJ2-3	NA	TGTGCCAGCAGCTCCCAGACCATCACAGATACGCAGTATTTT	CASSSQTITDTQYF
TRBV30	NA	TRBJ1-1	NA	TGTGCCTGGAGTGTTGACCCGACAGTGGGCTGGGACACTGAAGCTTTCTTT	CAWSVDPTVGWDTEAFF
TRBV12-3/TRBV12-4	few	TRBJ2-1	TRBD2	TGTGCCAGCAGTCGTAGCGGGGGAGGGTCCTACAATGAGCAGTTCTTC	CASSRSGGGSYNEQFF
TRBV4-3	few	TRBJ2-1	TRBD2	TGCGCCAGCAGCCAGGAGCGGGAGATAAACAGTGAGCAGTTCTTC	CASSQEREINSEQFF
TRBV5-6	NA	TRBJ2-2	NA	TGTGCCAGCAGCCCCGGGCCGAACACCGGGGAGCTGTTTTTT	CASSPGPNTGELFF
TRBV21-1	few	TRBJ2-7	NA	TGTGCCAGCAGCAAGGGCAAGGGGCCACCCTACGAGCAGTACTTC	CASSKGKGPPYEQYF
TRBV20-1	few	TRBJ2-3	TRBD1	TGCAGTGCTAGAGGAGGGACAGGGAGCACAGATACGCAGTATTTT	CSARGGTGSTDTQYF
TRBV5-5	NA	TRBJ2-7	NA	TGTGCCAGCACCTGGACGGGGAACTACGAGCAGTACTTC	CASTWTGNYEQYF
TRBV12-3/TRBV12-4	NA	TRBJ1-2	NA	TGTGCCAGCAGTTTCTGGGGGCCTAACTATGGCTACACCTTC	CASSFWGPNYGYTF
TRBV20-1	NA	TRBJ2-3	NA	TGCAGTGCGGAGCCGGAAACTAGCACAGATACGCAGTATTTT	CSAEPETSTDTQYF
TRBV25-1	NA	TRBJ2-2	TRBD1	TGTGCCAGCAGTGTTCAGACAGGGCTGGACACCGGGGAGCTGTTTTTT	CASSVQTGLDTGELFF
TRBV29-1	many	TRBJ1-1	NA	TGCAGCGTTGATCGGGATCCCACTGAAGCTTTCTTT	CSVDRDPTEAFF
TRBV20-1	few	TRBJ2-7	NA	TGCAGTGCTAGAGATTGGACAAGTACCTACGAGCAGTACTTC	CSARDWTSTYEQYF
TRBV9	NA	TRBJ1-2	NA	TGTGCCAGCAGCGCCCCCTACTATGGCTACACCTTC	CASSAPYYGYTF
TRBV4-3	few	TRBJ1-5	NA	TGCGCCAGCAGCCAAGATCGGGTTTACAGCAATCAGCCCCAGCATTTT	CASSQDRVYSNQPQHF
TRBV7-9	NA	TRBJ2-7	NA	TGTGCCAGCGGTACAGGGTTCTACGAGCAGTACTTC	CASGTGFYEQYF
TRBV29-1	NA	TRBJ2-7	NA	TGCAGCGGGGGGGGCGGACAGGGAAACTACGAGCAGTACTTC	CSGGGGQGNYEQYF
TRBV20-1	NA	TRBJ1-1	NA	TGCAGTGCTGATCCCGGACAGAACACTGAAGCTTTCTTT	CSADPGQNTEAFF
TRBV7-8	NA	TRBJ2-1	NA	TGTGCCAGCAGCTTAGTCAGCTCGGGAGTGGCCCATGAGCAGTTCTTC	CASSLVSSGVAHEQFF
TRBV7-8	NA	TRBJ2-5	TRBD1	TGTGCCAGCAGCCCTATGGACAGGGAACAAGAGACCCAGTACTTC	CASSPMDREQETQYF
TRBV5-5	NA	TRBJ2-1	NA	TGTGCCAGCAGCTTGCCCACCTCGGGTGAGCAGTTCTTC	CASSLPTSGEQFF
TRBV20-1	NA	TRBJ2-7	NA	TGCAGTGCTAGAAGTTTGTTGGTGGGTCAGGGCCCGGTCGAGCAGTACTTC	CSARSLLVGQGPVEQYF
TRBV27	few	TRBJ2-1	NA	TGTGCCAGCAGCAATAACCCTAGCCCCTACAATGAGCAGTTCTTC	CASSNNPSPYNEQFF
TRBV4-1	NA	TRBJ2-1	NA	TGCGCCAGCAGCCAAGATCTACCGGGCGAGCAGTTCTTC	CASSQDLPGEQFF
TRBV12-3/TRBV12-4	NA	TRBJ2-1	NA	TGTGCCATCCAGTTTGGGGCCAGAAGGGGCTTC	CAIQFGARRGF
TRBV12-3/TRBV12-4	few	TRBJ2-5	NA	TGTGCCAGCAGTTTAGAAGGGGAGACCCAGTACTTC	CASSLEGETQYF
TRBV11-2	many	TRBJ2-2	NA	TGTGCCAGCAGCTTTATCGGGGAGCTGTTTTTT	CASSFIGELFF
TRBV5-1	NA	TRBJ2-1	NA	TGCGCCAGCAGCTTGGGCCCCTCACCGGGGGACAATGAGCAGTTCTTC	CASSLGPSPGDNEQFF
TRBV5-1	NA	TRBJ2-5	NA	TGCGCCAGCAGCAGATACCAATTAGAGACCCAGTACTTC	CASSRYQLETQYF
TRBV9	few	TRBJ1-1	TRBD1	TGTGCCAGCAGCGTGACGACAGGGGACACTGAAGCTTTCTTT	CASSVTTGDTEAFF
TRBV6-5	few	TRBJ2-3	TRBD2	TGTGCCAGCAGTGCCCGACTAGCGGATACGCAGTATTTT	CASSARLADTQYF
TRBV7-9	NA	TRBJ2-7	TRBD1	TGTGCCAGCAGCCACCCCCCGAGGCCGATTCCGGGACAGATATACGAGCAGTACTTC	CASSHPPRPIPGQIYEQYF
TRBV9	NA	TRBJ2-7	TRBD1	TGTGCCAGCAGCGCAGGGGGACAGGGGCCCTACGAGCAGTACTTC	CASSAGGQGPYEQYF
TRBV25-1	NA	TRBJ1-1	NA	TGTGCCAGCAGTGTGTCGGAGACTGAAGCTTTCTTT	CASSVSETEAFF
TRBV2	once	TRBJ2-2	TRBD2	TGTGCCAGCAGTGAAAAGCTAGCGGGGTACACCGGGGAGCTGTTTTTT	CASSEKLAGYTGELFF
TRBV7-3	NA	TRBJ2-5	TRBD2	TGTGCCAGCAGCTTAAGAAGCGGGGACCAAGAGACCCAGTACTTC	CASSLRSGDQETQYF
TRBV12-3/TRBV12-4	large	TRBJ2-7	TRBD1	TGTGCCAGCCTTTGGACAGGGGCCTACGAGCAGTACTTC	CASLWTGAYEQYF
TRBV7-2	few	TRBJ2-1	NA	TGTGCCAGCAGCTTAGGTCTGGGTGCGGGGGCCACCTACAATGAGCAGTTCTTC	CASSLGLGAGATYNEQFF
TRBV7-3	NA	TRBJ2-3	NA	TGTGCCAGCAGCTTCTTAAGGGCAGTGAAGGAGGCAGATACGCAGTATTTT	CASSFLRAVKEADTQYF
TRBV10-3	few	TRBJ2-5	NA	TGTGCCCCCTGGGCGATGTATGGGACCCAGTACTTC	CAPWAMYGTQYF
TRBV9	NA	TRBJ1-1	TRBD1	TGTGCCAGCAGCCCTGGGACAGGGGGCGGGACTGAAGCTTTCTTT	CASSPGTGGGTEAFF
TRBV10-3	NA	TRBJ1-1	NA	TGTGCCATCAGTGAGGATTTTGAAGCTTTCTTT	CAISEDFEAFF
TRBV30	few	TRBJ2-7	TRBD1	TGTGCCTGGGGTTCGGGACAGGGAATCTACGAGCAGTACTTC	CAWGSGQGIYEQYF
TRBV7-3	NA	TRBJ1-1	TRBD1	TGTGCCAGCAGCGATGGACTAATCGGGACAGCCAACACTGAAGCTTTCTTT	CASSDGLIGTANTEAFF
TRBV7-2	NA	TRBJ1-5	NA	TGTGCCAGCAGCTTAGATGTAAGCCCCGGGGGGCCCCAGCATTTT	CASSLDVSPGGPQHF
TRBV20-1	many	TRBJ2-7	NA	TGCAGTGCTGTCCGGGACGATTCCTACGAGCAGTACTTC	CSAVRDDSYEQYF
TRBV9	few	TRBJ1-1	NA	TGTGCCAGCAGCGCCTCATCAGGGACCAACACTGAAGCTTTCTTT	CASSASSGTNTEAFF
TRBV7-3	NA	TRBJ1-1	TRBD1	TGTGCCAGCAGCTCCGACAGGGGCGAAGCTTTCTTT	CASSSDRGEAFF
TRBV7-9	few	TRBJ2-7	NA	TGTGCCAGCAGCCCCCCTTCTGGGCGAAACTCCTACGAGCAGTACTTC	CASSPPSGRNSYEQYF
TRBV19	NA	TRBJ2-2	TRBD1	TGTGCCAGTACCTTGGGACAGTTAGTGGGGACCGGGGAGCTGTTTTTT	CASTLGQLVGTGELFF
TRBV4-1	few	TRBJ2-5	NA	TGCGCCAGCAGGGACCAGAGGGCGGAGACCCAGTACTTC	CASRDQRAETQYF
TRBV5-1	few	TRBJ2-1	TRBD1	TGCGCCAGCGCCAAAGGGACAGGGGAGGCCAATGAGCAGTTCTTC	CASAKGTGEANEQFF
TRBV7-9	NA	TRBJ2-2	TRBD1	TGTGCCAGCAGTCTACCGGGACAGGGACCGACCGGGGAGCTGTTTTTT	CASSLPGQGPTGELFF
TRBV3-1	NA	TRBJ2-3	NA	TGTGCCAGCAGCCGGGGACTTCCACTCACAGATACGCAGTATTTT	CASSRGLPLTDTQYF
TRBV7-9	NA	TRBJ2-3	NA	TGTGCCAGCAGCTTAGGGGTGGCCCACACAGATACGCAGTATTTT	CASSLGVAHTDTQYF